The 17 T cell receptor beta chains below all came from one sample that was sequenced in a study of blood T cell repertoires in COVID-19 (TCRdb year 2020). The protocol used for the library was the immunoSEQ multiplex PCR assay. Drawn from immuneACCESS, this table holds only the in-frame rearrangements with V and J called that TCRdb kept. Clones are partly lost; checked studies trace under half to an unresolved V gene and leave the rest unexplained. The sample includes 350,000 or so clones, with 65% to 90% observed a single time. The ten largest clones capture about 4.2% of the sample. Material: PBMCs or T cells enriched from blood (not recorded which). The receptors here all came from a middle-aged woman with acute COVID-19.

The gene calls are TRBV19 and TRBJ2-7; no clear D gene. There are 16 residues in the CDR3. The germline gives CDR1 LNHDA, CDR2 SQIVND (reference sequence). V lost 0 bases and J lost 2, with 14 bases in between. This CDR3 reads CASSIDLSPLAYEQYF. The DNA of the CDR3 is TGTGCCAGTAGTATAGATCTTTCTCCCCTTGCCTACGAGCAGTACTTC.

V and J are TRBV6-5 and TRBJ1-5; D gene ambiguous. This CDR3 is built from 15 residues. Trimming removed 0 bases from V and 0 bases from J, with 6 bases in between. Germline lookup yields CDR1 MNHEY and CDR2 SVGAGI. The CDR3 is CASSYSVYSNQPQHF. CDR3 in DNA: TGTGCCAGCAGTTACTCTGTGTATAGCAATCAGCCCCAGCATTTT.

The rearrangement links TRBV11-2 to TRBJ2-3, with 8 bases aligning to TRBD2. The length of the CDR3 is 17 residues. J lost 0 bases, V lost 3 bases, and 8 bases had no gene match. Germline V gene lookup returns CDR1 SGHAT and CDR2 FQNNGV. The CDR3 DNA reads TGTGCCAGCAGCTTTCGAGCGGGGGCATCTAGCACAGATACGCAGTATTTT. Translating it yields CASSFRAGASSTDTQYF.

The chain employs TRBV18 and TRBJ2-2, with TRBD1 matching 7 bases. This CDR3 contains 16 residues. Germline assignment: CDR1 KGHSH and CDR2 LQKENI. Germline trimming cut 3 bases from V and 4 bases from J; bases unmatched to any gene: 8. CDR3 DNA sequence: TGTGCCAGCTCACCGACAGGGCCCGCTGGCACCGGGGAGCTGTTTTTT. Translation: CASSPTGPAGTGELFF.

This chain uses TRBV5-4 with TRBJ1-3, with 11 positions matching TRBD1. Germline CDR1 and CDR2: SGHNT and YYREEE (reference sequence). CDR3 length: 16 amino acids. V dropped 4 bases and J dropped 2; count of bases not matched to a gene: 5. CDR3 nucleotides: TGTGCCAGCAGCCTTCCGGGACAGGGGGCTGGAAACACCATATATTTT. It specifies CASSLPGQGAGNTIYF.

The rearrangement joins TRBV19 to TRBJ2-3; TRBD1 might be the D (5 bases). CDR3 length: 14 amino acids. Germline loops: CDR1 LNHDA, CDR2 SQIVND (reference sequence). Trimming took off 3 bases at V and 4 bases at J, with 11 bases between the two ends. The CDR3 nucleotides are TGTGCCAGTAGTATCCAGGGATACTCAGATACGCAGTATTTT. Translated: CASSIQGYSDTQYF.

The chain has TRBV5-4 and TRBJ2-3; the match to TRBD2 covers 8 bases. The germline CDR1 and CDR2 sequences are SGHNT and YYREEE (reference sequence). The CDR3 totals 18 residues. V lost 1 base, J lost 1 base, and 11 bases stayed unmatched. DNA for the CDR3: TGTGCCAGCAGCTTGTTTAGCGGGGCCTTGTGGGGCACAGATACGCAGTATTTT. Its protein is CASSLFSGALWGTDTQYF.

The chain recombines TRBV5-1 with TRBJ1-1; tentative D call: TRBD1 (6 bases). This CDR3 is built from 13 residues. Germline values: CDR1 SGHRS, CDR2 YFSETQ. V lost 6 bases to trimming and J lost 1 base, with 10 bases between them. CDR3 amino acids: CASNTQGNTEAFF. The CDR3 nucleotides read TGCGCCAGCAACACACAGGGGAACACTGAAGCTTTCTTT.

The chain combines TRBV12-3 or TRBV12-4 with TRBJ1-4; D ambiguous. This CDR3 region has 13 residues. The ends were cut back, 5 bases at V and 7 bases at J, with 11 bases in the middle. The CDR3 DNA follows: TGTGCCAGCAGTGCGCAGGTTCGTGAAAAACTGTTTTTT. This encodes CASSAQVREKLFF.

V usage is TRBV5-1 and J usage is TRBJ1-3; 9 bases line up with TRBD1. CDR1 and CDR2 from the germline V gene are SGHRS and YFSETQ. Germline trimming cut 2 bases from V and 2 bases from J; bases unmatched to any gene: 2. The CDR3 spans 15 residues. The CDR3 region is CASSFNRGPGNTIYF. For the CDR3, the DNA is TGCGCCAGCAGCTTTAACAGGGGGCCTGGAAACACCATATATTTT.

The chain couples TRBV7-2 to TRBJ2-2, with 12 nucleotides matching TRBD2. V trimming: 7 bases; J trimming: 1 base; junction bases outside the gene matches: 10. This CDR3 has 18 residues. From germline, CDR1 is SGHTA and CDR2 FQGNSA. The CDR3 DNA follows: TGTGCCAGCAACCGAATCCAGACTAGCGGGAGGAACACCGGGGAGCTGTTTTTT. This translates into CASNRIQTSGRNTGELFF.

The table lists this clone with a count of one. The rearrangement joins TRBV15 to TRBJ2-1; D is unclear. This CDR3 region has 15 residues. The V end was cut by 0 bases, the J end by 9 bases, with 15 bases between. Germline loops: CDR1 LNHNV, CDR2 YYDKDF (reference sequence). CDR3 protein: CATSRDPGVIGEQFF. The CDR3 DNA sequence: TGTGCCACCAGCAGAGATCCTGGAGTTATTGGTGAGCAGTTCTTC.

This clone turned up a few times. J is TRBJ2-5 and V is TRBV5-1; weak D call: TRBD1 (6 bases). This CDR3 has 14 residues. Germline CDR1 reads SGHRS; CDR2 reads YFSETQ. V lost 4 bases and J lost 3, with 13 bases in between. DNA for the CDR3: TGCGCCAGCAGCCCCGGACAGTGGGAAGAGACCCAGTACTTC. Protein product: CASSPGQWEETQYF. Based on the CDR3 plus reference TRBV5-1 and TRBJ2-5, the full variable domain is KAGVTQTPRYLIKTRGQQVTLSCSPISGHRSVSWYQQTPGQGLQFLFEYFSETQRNKGNFPGRFSGRQFSNSRSEMNVSTLELGDSALYLCASSPGQWEETQYFGPGTRLLVL.

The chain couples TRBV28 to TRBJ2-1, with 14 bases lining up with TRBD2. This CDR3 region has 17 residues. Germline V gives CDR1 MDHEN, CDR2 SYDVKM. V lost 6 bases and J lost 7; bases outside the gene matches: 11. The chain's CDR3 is CASRPHGLAGGWNEQFF. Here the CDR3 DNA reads TGTGCCAGCAGACCACACGGACTAGCGGGAGGATGGAATGAGCAGTTCTTC.

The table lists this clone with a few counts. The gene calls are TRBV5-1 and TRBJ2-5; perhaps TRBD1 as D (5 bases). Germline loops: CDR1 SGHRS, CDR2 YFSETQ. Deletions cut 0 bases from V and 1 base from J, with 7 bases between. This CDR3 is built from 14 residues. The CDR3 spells CASSLGTSQETQYF. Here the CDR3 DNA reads TGCGCCAGCAGCTTGGGGACATCCCAAGAGACCCAGTACTTC.

The CDR3 DNA follows: TGCGCCAGCAGCTTGGGGGAGTATGGTGAAAAACTGTTTTTT. Translation: CASSLGEYGEKLFF. V is TRBV5-1 and J is TRBJ1-4; D not resolved. The germline gives CDR1 SGHRS, CDR2 YFSETQ. Trimming removed 0 bases at V and 7 bases at J, with 10 bases between. This CDR3 is built from 14 residues.

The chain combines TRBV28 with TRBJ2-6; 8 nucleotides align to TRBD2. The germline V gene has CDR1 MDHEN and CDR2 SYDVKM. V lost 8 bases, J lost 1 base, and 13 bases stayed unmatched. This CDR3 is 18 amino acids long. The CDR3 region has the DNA TGTGCCAGCGGTCCGGGAGGGCTCACTTCTTCTGGGGCCAACGTCCTGACTTTC. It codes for CASGPGGLTSSGANVLTF.